This passage covers 27 T cell receptor beta chains from one sample sequenced in a study of blood T cell repertoires in COVID-19. Here immunoSEQ multiplex PCR was the method, and the copy in TCRdb shows in-frame clones only, minus some. The table includes 100,000 to 150,000 clones, roughly 90% detected once. The sample taken for sequencing was peripheral blood. The receptors stem from a man aged 50 to 60 with active COVID-19.

The rearrangement uses TRBV10-2 and TRBJ1-5; D is unclear. Trimming shortened V by 0 bases and J by 4 bases, and 4 bases separated the two germline ends. The germline gives CDR1 WSHSY, CDR2 SAAADI. The CDR3 covers 13 residues. The chain's CDR3 is CASSESLNQPQHF. In DNA form, the CDR3 reads TGCGCCAGCAGTGAGTCTCTAAATCAGCCCCAGCATTTT.

The chain employs TRBV9 and TRBJ2-5; 12 bases map to TRBD2. The CDR3 sequence is 16 residues long. Unmatched junction bases numbered 4, after V lost 3 bases and J lost 1 base. The germline gives CDR1 SGDLS, CDR2 YYNGEE. The CDR3 here is CASSALAGGIQETQYF. The DNA for the CDR3 is TGTGCCAGCAGCGCTCTAGCGGGGGGGATCCAAGAGACCCAGTACTTC.

This clone has a single count. The chain couples TRBV6-5 to TRBJ2-2; D possibly corresponds to TRBD2 (6 bases). Per germline, CDR1 MNHEY and CDR2 SVGAGI. This CDR3 spans 14 amino acids. Trimming took 7 bases from V and 4 from J, leaving 13 bases between them. CDR3: CASIGTYLTGELFF. The DNA for the CDR3 is TGTGCCAGCATTGGGACTTATCTCACCGGGGAGCTGTTTTTT.

The chain combines TRBV6-1 with TRBJ1-5, with unresolved D. The CDR3 has 14 residues. The germline V and J ends were trimmed by 2 bases and 7 bases, with 12 bases remaining between them. Germline CDR1 is MNHNS and CDR2 is SASEGT. The CDR3 DNA is TGTGCCAGCAGTGAACGAGGGAGTGGGCAGCCCCAGCATTTT. Translating gives CASSERGSGQPQHF.

The chain recombines TRBV12-3 or TRBV12-4 with TRBJ2-1, with TRBD2 identical over 7 bases. The CDR3 has 13 amino acids. The trim removed 5 bases at V and 6 bases at J, leaving 4 bases unmatched. This CDR3 reads CASSRLALNEQFF. DNA for the CDR3: TGTGCCAGCAGTCGACTAGCACTCAATGAGCAGTTCTTC.

The chain uses TRBV29-1 and TRBJ2-1; D is perhaps TRBD2 (5 bases). Between the trimmed V and J ends, which lost 5 bases and 4 bases, there was a span of 9 bases. There are 12 residues in the CDR3. Looked up from germline, CDR1 is SQVTM and CDR2 is ANQGSEA. CDR3 DNA sequence: TGCAGCGTTCACGGAGGTTACAATGAGCAGTTCTTC. This codes for CSVHGGYNEQFF.

The V and J genes are TRBV27 and TRBJ1-4, with 8 bases identical to TRBD1. This CDR3 has 14 amino acids. The junction had 6 bases not matched to a gene; V was cut back by 5 bases and J by 7 bases. Germline V gives CDR1 MNHEY, CDR2 SMNVEV (reference sequence). CDR3 loop: CASSLQGDPEKLFF. The CDR3, as DNA: TGTGCCAGCAGTCTACAGGGGGATCCTGAAAAACTGTTTTTT.

Comments on this clone: One end of the junction is discordant with germline, which a read error may explain. This chain links TRBV9 with TRBJ2-3, with 9 bases aligning to TRBD2. CDR3 size: 13 residues. CDR1 and CDR2 (germline): SGDLS, YYNGEE. The CDR3 spells CASSGSSTDTQYF. The CDR3 nucleotides read TGTGCCAGTAGCGGGAGCTCGACAGATACGCAGTATTTT.

The chain carries TRBV4-1 and TRBJ1-6, with a weak D call TRBD1 (6 bases). This CDR3 is 17 amino acids long. V was cut by 0 bases and J by 4 bases, with 13 bases left in between. Looked up from germline, CDR1 is MGHRA and CDR2 is YSYEKL. CDR3 loop: CASSQDQGQGYNSPLHF. Written as DNA, the CDR3 is TGCGCCAGCAGCCAAGATCAGGGACAAGGTTATAATTCACCCCTCCACTTT.

The gene calls are TRBV19 and TRBJ2-1; TRBD2 matches 7 bases. CDR1 LNHDA and CDR2 SQIVND come from the germline V gene (reference sequence). The V gene end was trimmed by 1 base and the J gene end by 0 bases; junction bases not matched to a gene: 9. The CDR3 extends over 18 amino acids. This CDR3 is CASSIVGGGLSSYNEQFF. As DNA, the CDR3 is TGTGCCAGTAGTATAGTTGGGGGAGGGTTAAGCTCCTACAATGAGCAGTTCTTC.

The chain recombines TRBV18 with TRBJ2-1, with TRBD2 as a possible D gene (6 bases). Trimming took off 6 bases at V and 6 bases at J, with 18 bases between the two ends. This CDR3 contains 15 residues. Germline values: CDR1 KGHSH, CDR2 LQKENI. The CDR3 loop reads CASSPQRTKVNEQFF. The CDR3 DNA reads as TGTGCCAGCTCCCCTCAGCGGACTAAAGTCAATGAGCAGTTCTTC.

This clone was seen a single time. This sequence joins TRBV24-1 and TRBJ2-1; 7 nucleotides align to TRBD2. This CDR3 has 14 amino acids. Germline lookup yields CDR1 KGHDR and CDR2 SFDVKD. The V gene end was trimmed by 5 bases and the J gene end by 7 bases; junction bases not matched to a gene: 7. CDR3 coding DNA: TGTGCCACCAGTGGGAGGGGAGGGTTAAATGAGCAGTTCTTC. Translating it yields CATSGRGGLNEQFF.

This clone was picked up one time. The chain couples TRBV7-8 to TRBJ1-1, with D unresolved. Trimming removed 2 bases at V and 1 base at J, with 11 bases between. This CDR3 has 15 amino acids. Germline assignment: CDR1 SGHVS and CDR2 FQNEAQ. The CDR3, as DNA: TGTGCCAGCAGCTTATTACCGGGTAGGAACACTGAAGCTTTCTTT. This translates into CASSLLPGRNTEAFF.

The chain has TRBV11-2 and TRBJ2-5, with a tentative D call TRBD1 (6 bases). Germline CDR1 reads SGHAT; CDR2 reads FQNNGV. V lost 6 bases and J lost 5, with 7 bases in between. The CDR3 is made up of 11 amino acids. CDR3 coding DNA: TGTGCCAGCAGACAGGGCGAGACCCAGTACTTC. Amino acid sequence: CASRQGETQYF. Full variable domain (outside the CDR3, taken from reference TRBV11-2 and TRBJ2-5): EAGVAQSPRYKIIEKRQSVAFWCNPISGHATLYWYQQILGQGPKLLIQFQNNGVVDDSQLPKDRFSAERLKGVDSTLKIQPAKLEDSAVYLCASRQGETQYFGPGTRLLVL.

This clone was detected once. The V and J genes are TRBV10-2 and TRBJ2-3; 8 bases are shared with TRBD2. Germline-derived CDR1 and CDR2 are WSHSY and SAAADI. Trimming removed 1 base from V and 0 bases from J; junction bases left unmatched: 12. CDR3 size: 19 residues. Here the CDR3 reads CASSEYGAGARLSTDTQYF. The DNA for the CDR3 is TGCGCCAGCAGTGAGTATGGAGCGGGAGCCCGCCTGAGCACAGATACGCAGTATTTT.

The chain combines TRBV14 with TRBJ2-7; TRBD1 matches at 7 bases. The CDR3 totals 15 residues. After removal of 5 bases from V and 3 bases from J, the junction contained 10 bases not matched to a gene. Germline V gives CDR1 SGHDN, CDR2 FVKESK. CDR3 region: CASSARSTGNYEQYF. In DNA form, the CDR3 reads TGTGCCAGCAGCGCGCGATCGACAGGGAACTACGAGCAGTACTTC.

J is TRBJ2-3 and V is TRBV11-2; the match to TRBD2 covers 8 bases. V trimming: 2 bases; J trimming: 4 bases; junction bases outside the gene matches: 8. The CDR3 is 16 residues long. Germline CDR1 and CDR2: SGHAT and FQNNGV. The CDR3 here is CASSLSGGGTADTQYF. The CDR3 nucleotides read TGTGCCAGCAGCTTATCGGGCGGGGGGACCGCAGATACGCAGTATTTT.

The V gene is TRBV5-4, the J gene TRBJ2-1; a possible D gene is TRBD1 (5 bases). The CDR3 contains 13 residues. The V gene lost 4 bases and the J gene lost 5 bases, with 10 bases spanning the gap. The germline V gene encodes CDR1 SGHNT and CDR2 YYREEE (reference sequence). The CDR3 DNA follows: TGTGCCAGCAGCCGCACGACAGACAATGAGCAGTTCTTC. It is translated as CASSRTTDNEQFF. Full variable domain (outside the CDR3, taken from reference TRBV5-4 and TRBJ2-1): ETGVTQSPTHLIKTRGQQVTLRCSSQSGHNTVSWYQQALGQGPQFIFQYYREEENGRGNFPPRFSGLQFPNYSSELNVNALELDDSALYLCASSRTTDNEQFFGPGTRLTVL.

The J gene is TRBJ1-5, the V gene TRBV6-6; TRBD1 aligns across 10 bases. The CDR3 has 15 amino acids. In germline, CDR1 is MNHNY, CDR2 SVGAGI (reference sequence). V was pared by 5 bases and J by 5 bases, with 6 bases of the junction left unmatched. CDR3 bases: TGTGCCAGCAGTCGGGACAGGGGATTAGATCAGCCCCAGCATTTT. The encoded protein is CASSRDRGLDQPQHF.

This chain joins TRBV5-1 and TRBJ2-5; 8 positions agree with TRBD2. The V segment lost 4 bases and the J segment 4 bases; nucleotides outside the gene matches: 9. Germline loops: CDR1 SGHRS, CDR2 YFSETQ. The CDR3 is made up of 15 amino acids. The CDR3 here is CASSPPGTRTETQYF. The CDR3 DNA is TGCGCCAGCAGCCCGCCCGGGACTAGAACAGAGACCCAGTACTTC.

The chain employs TRBV7-2 and TRBJ2-1; 14 nucleotides align to TRBD2. Germline assignment: CDR1 SGHTA and CDR2 FQGNSA. Trimming at V came to 4 bases and at J to 0 bases, leaving 5 bases not matched to a gene. There are 18 residues in the CDR3. CDR3 nucleotides: TGTGCCAGCAGCTGGACTAGCGGGAGGACCAGCTCCTACAATGAGCAGTTCTTC. Its translation: CASSWTSGRTSSYNEQFF.

This chain connects TRBV19 to TRBJ1-3, with 7 bases identical to TRBD1. The CDR3 consists of 16 residues. The V segment lost 7 bases and the J segment 0 bases; nucleotides outside the gene matches: 9. Germline lookup yields CDR1 LNHDA and CDR2 SQIVND (reference sequence). CDR3 sequence reads: CASTSPGTDSGNTIYF. CDR3 coding DNA: TGTGCCAGTACCTCCCCTGGGACAGACTCTGGAAACACCATATATTTT. The full variable domain, in which reference TRBV19 and TRBJ1-3 provide the parts outside the CDR3, is DGGITQSPKYLFRKEGQNVTLSCEQNLNHDAMYWYRQDPGQGLRLIYYSQIVNDFQKGDIAEGYSVSREKKESFPLTVTSAQKNPTAFYLCASTSPGTDSGNTIYFGEGSWLTVV.

This clone is a singleton in its sample. The chain uses TRBV29-1 and TRBJ2-3; D perhaps matches TRBD1 (5 bases). V was cut by 6 bases and J by 1 base, with 14 bases left in between. The V gene's germline CDR1 is SQVTM and CDR2 ANQGSEA. This CDR3 has 14 residues. The chain's CDR3 is CSVASGAGTDTQYF. CDR3 DNA: TGCAGCGTAGCGTCTGGGGCAGGCACAGATACGCAGTATTTT.

The chain recombines TRBV3-1 (or the pseudogene TRBV3-2) with TRBJ1-2; tentative D call: TRBD1 (6 bases). The CDR3 is 13 amino acids. From germline, CDR1 is LGHDT and CDR2 YNNKEL (reference sequence). Trimming took 4 bases from V and 7 from J, leaving 13 bases between them. The CDR3 loop reads CASSPQGSFGYTF. The CDR3 bases are TGTGCCAGCAGCCCCCAGGGGAGTTTTGGCTACACCTTC.

The genes are TRBV29-1 and TRBJ2-2, with D maybe TRBD1 (5 bases). V was cut by 7 bases and J by 6 bases, with 15 bases left in between. Looked up from germline, CDR1 is SQVTM and CDR2 is ANQGSEA. The CDR3 spans 13 residues. The CDR3: CSGADSVPGELFF. The CDR3 region has the DNA TGCAGCGGAGCCGACAGTGTTCCCGGGGAGCTGTTTTTT.

This rearrangement joins TRBV15 to TRBJ1-2, with D hard to call. CDR1 is LNHNV and CDR2 is YYDKDF in the germline V gene (reference sequence). This CDR3 has 15 amino acids. V gave up 1 base and J gave up 4 bases, with 13 bases separating them. This chain's CDR3 is CATSRGREVGYGYTF. In DNA form, the CDR3 reads TGTGCCACCAGCAGAGGACGGGAGGTCGGCTATGGCTACACCTTC.

This rearrangement joins TRBV7-9 to TRBJ2-1; D remains unclear. The V end lost 1 base, the J end lost 2 bases, and 9 bases lay between the germline ends. Germline V gene data show CDR1 as SEHNR and CDR2 as FQNEAQ (reference sequence). The CDR3 has 15 residues. For the CDR3, the DNA is TGTGCCAGCAGCTTAGACGGCGGCCCCTACAATGAGCAGTTCTTC. Amino acid sequence: CASSLDGGPYNEQFF.